The T cell receptor beta chain under discussion was sequenced for a study of blood T cell repertoires in COVID-19. About the research overall: From T cells, B-cell-depleted T cells, or PBMCs came the material, which was cDNA or gDNA.

The data were produced by immunoSEQ multiplex PCR, yet TCRdb's version contains in-frame clones alone and is incomplete. The table records about 210,000 clones, around 84% of them present only once. The CDR3 runs to 15 residues. The V gene's germline CDR1 is ENHRY and CDR2 SYGVKD. The V gene end was trimmed by 3 bases and the J gene end by 12 bases; junction bases not matched to a gene: 10. The rearrangement joins TRBV10-3 to TRBJ1-6, with 8 bases fitting TRBD1. The sequencing sample was made of peripheral blood. The TCR comes from a woman aged 80 or over with COVID-19, enrolled during active disease. The CDR3 nucleotides read TGTGCCATCAGTGATGGCCCAGGGGGCAGAGGACCCCTCCACTTT. Its protein product is CAISDGPGGRGPLHF.